The 27 T cell receptor beta chains below come from one sample, sequenced in a study of T cells after yellow fever vaccination (dated by TCRdb to between 2019 and 2020). The label giving this sample's treatment or condition can be read as: live attenuated yellow fever vaccine strain. Library generation was performed with 5' RACE. Sequencer: Illumina HiSeq 2500. TCRdb applied fastp at Q25 and MiXCR to the public reads, then kept only in-frame beta chains. Merged by CDR3 protein, the rows form single entries marked with the most common genes and DNA. The sample table holds about 350,000 distinct CDR3 sequences, of which 11% were seen once. The ten largest account for roughly 18% of the sample. Material: PBMCs, obtained on the day of the first yellow fever vaccination. These receptor sequences come from a man aged 18 to 29 who received the YFV17D yellow fever vaccine.

This clonotype was seen a few times. This chain uses TRBV6-2 or TRBV6-3 with TRBJ1-2; D not certain. Trimming removed 2 bases at V and 2 bases at J, with 6 bases between. CDR1 MNHEY and CDR2 SVGEGT come from the germline V gene. This CDR3 contains 13 residues. The CDR3 DNA reads TGTGCCAGCAGTTACCTCCCGAACTATGGCTACACCTTC. It translates to CASSYLPNYGYTF.

In this sample, this clonotype turned up a few times. The V call is TRBV4-3, the J call TRBJ1-1; a possible D gene is TRBD1 (5 bases). Trimming removed 0 bases at V and 4 bases at J, with 6 bases between. The V gene's germline CDR1 is LGHNA and CDR2 YSLEER. The CDR3 loop spans 13 amino acids. CDR3 coding DNA: TGCGCCAGCAGCCAAGATGGGGGCACTGAAGCTTTCTTT. Translated: CASSQDGGTEAFF.

There are a few counts of this clonotype. The genes are TRBV7-9 and TRBJ2-1; 9 bases align to TRBD1. CDR3 length: 15 amino acids. Germline V lookup: CDR1 SEHNR, CDR2 FQNEAQ (reference sequence). V lost 1 base to trimming and J lost 7 bases; unmatched junction nucleotides: 5. The CDR3 DNA sequence: TGTGCCAGCAGCTTAGGGGGGACAGGGCAGAATGAGCAGTTCTTC. Translation: CASSLGGTGQNEQFF.

V and J are TRBV16 and TRBJ1-1, with D perhaps TRBD1 (6 bases). The V end was cut by 5 bases, the J end by 1 base, with 17 bases between. Germline values: CDR1 KGHSY, CDR2 FQNENV. The CDR3 covers 16 residues. The CDR3 DNA is TGTGCCAGCAGCACAACACAGGGTTGGAAGAACACTGAAGCTTTCTTT. Protein sequence: CASSTTQGWKNTEAFF.

The table lists this clonotype with a few counts. The chain joins TRBV6-1 to TRBJ1-1, with 8 bases lining up with TRBD1. Germline loops: CDR1 MNHNS, CDR2 SASEGT. The CDR3 loop spans 14 amino acids. The V gene end was trimmed by 3 bases and the J gene end by 1 base; junction bases not matched to a gene: 1. The CDR3, as DNA: TGTGCCAGCAGTGATACAGGGGGGAACACTGAAGCTTTCTTT. It encodes CASSDTGGNTEAFF.

V gene TRBV7-9 combines with J gene TRBJ2-1; the D call may be TRBD1 or TRBD2 (7 bases each). The CDR3 length is 17 residues. V lost 5 bases and J 9 bases, leaving 26 bases between the germline ends. Per germline, CDR1 SEHNR and CDR2 FQNEAQ (reference sequence). The CDR3 region is CASSRRGGQTTVTEQFF. The CDR3 DNA is TGTGCCAGCAGCCGCAGGGGGGGCCAAACAACAGTCACTGAGCAGTTCTTC.

A few counts support this clonotype. The J gene is TRBJ1-1, the V gene TRBV6-1; D unclear. Germline V gene lookup returns CDR1 MNHNS and CDR2 SASEGT. CDR3 size: 14 residues. V lost 6 bases and J 0 bases, leaving 11 bases between the germline ends. The CDR3 region is CASREQMMNTEAFF. CDR3 DNA sequence: TGTGCCAGCAGGGAACAGATGATGAACACTGAAGCTTTCTTT.

The chain couples TRBV10-3 to TRBJ2-3; 11 bases are a match to TRBD2. J gave up 0 bases and V 6 bases, and 5 bases lay outside the gene matches. This CDR3 has 16 amino acids. Germline V gene lookup returns CDR1 ENHRY and CDR2 SYGVKD. CDR3 sequence: CAIRLAGAPSTDTQYF. The CDR3 DNA follows: TGTGCCATCAGACTAGCGGGGGCCCCGAGCACAGATACGCAGTATTTT.

CDR3 sequence: CASRRTSGGSYEQYV. The CDR3 bases are TGTGCCAGCAGGAGGACTAGCGGAGGCTCCTACGAGCAGTACGTC. This sequence joins TRBV28 and TRBJ2-7; TRBD2 aligns across 10 bases. The CDR3 is 15 amino acids. J gave up 0 bases and V 6 bases, and 5 bases lay outside the gene matches. The germline gives CDR1 MDHEN, CDR2 SYDVKM.

This clonotype was observed a handful of times. The rearrangement joins TRBV20-1 to TRBJ2-7, with 9 bases that match TRBD1. The length of the CDR3 is 16 residues. J gave up 5 bases and V 6 bases, and 17 bases lay outside the gene matches. Germline loops: CDR1 DFQATT, CDR2 SNEGSKA (reference sequence). The CDR3 region has the DNA TGCAGTGCGGACCGGACAGGGGCCCCTCCTGGACACGAGCAGTACGTC. Translating gives CSADRTGAPPGHEQYV.

This clonotype showed up just a few times. The J gene is TRBJ2-3, the V gene TRBV15; D possibly matches TRBD1 or TRBD2 (5 bases each). The CDR3 extends over 15 amino acids. The germline V and J ends were trimmed by 5 bases and 2 bases, with 14 bases remaining between them. CDR1 and CDR2 (germline): LNHNV, YYDKDF (reference sequence). The CDR3 nucleotides read TGTGCCACCAGCCTCGGGACGGCCGACACAGATACGCAGTATTTT. Its translation is CATSLGTADTDTQYF.

The chain links TRBV5-1 to TRBJ2-2, with 8 bases that match TRBD1. The V gene's germline CDR1 is SGHRS and CDR2 YFSETQ. Trimming cost V 2 bases and J 6 bases; bases outside gene matches: 3. This CDR3 spans 14 amino acids. Written as DNA, the CDR3 is TGCGCCAGCAGCTTAAACAGGGGGTCCGGGGAGCTGTTTTTT. Translated, it gives CASSLNRGSGELFF. Supplemented by reference TRBV5-1 and TRBJ2-2, the full variable domain reads KAGVTQTPRYLIKTRGQQVTLSCSPISGHRSVSWYQQTPGQGLQFLFEYFSETQRNKGNFPGRFSGRQFSNSRSEMNVSTLELGDSALYLCASSLNRGSGELFFGEGSRLTVL.

The chain links TRBV4-1 to TRBJ1-6, with D perhaps TRBD1 (5 bases). Germline loops: CDR1 MGHRA, CDR2 YSYEKL. CDR3 length: 17 amino acids. Trimming stripped 2 bases from V and 0 bases from J, with 11 bases between. The CDR3 protein is CASSQPPDSSYNSPLHF. Here the CDR3 DNA reads TGCGCCAGCAGCCAACCACCAGACAGCTCCTATAATTCACCCCTCCACTTT.

The chain uses TRBV18 and TRBJ1-2; D is uncertain. Trimming took off 5 bases at V and 4 bases at J, with 14 bases between the two ends. The CDR3 consists of 14 residues. CDR1 is KGHSH and CDR2 is LQKENI in the germline V gene. CDR3 in amino acids: CASSRTSPTYGYTF. Written as DNA, the CDR3 is TGTGCCAGCTCAAGAACCAGTCCCACCTATGGCTACACCTTC.

This clonotype was detected only a few times. CDR3 amino acids: CASSLNQADTEAFF. The CDR3, as DNA: TGTGCCAGCAGCTTAAACCAAGCGGACACTGAAGCTTTCTTT. This chain uses TRBV7-2 with TRBJ1-1, with unresolved D. The V end lost 2 bases, the J end lost 3 bases, and 10 bases lay between the germline ends. The CDR3 runs 14 residues. Germline values: CDR1 SGHTA, CDR2 FQGNSA.

V usage is TRBV2 and J usage is TRBJ1-5, with D uncertain. The germline V gene has CDR1 SNHLY and CDR2 FYNNEI. V dropped 3 bases and J dropped 1 base, with 7 bases sitting between them. The CDR3 has 14 residues. In DNA, the CDR3 is TGTGCCAGCAGTGACATCGTCAGCAATCAGCCCCAGCATTTT. Translating gives CASSDIVSNQPQHF.

Points on this clonotype: The junction does not match germline at one end; this may be a read error. This rearrangement joins TRBV6-4 to TRBJ2-5; D is ambiguous. CDR3 length: 8 residues. Germline CDR1 and CDR2: MRHNA and SNTAGT. The CDR3 reads CASSRPGF. The CDR3 DNA follows: TGTGCCAGCAGCCGACCCGGCTTC.

This clonotype turned up a few times. The chain has TRBV5-6 and TRBJ2-1; D not certain. Trimming removed 7 bases at V and 1 base at J, with 6 bases between. CDR1 SGHDT and CDR2 YYEEEE come from the germline V gene. The CDR3 loop spans 12 amino acids. As DNA, the CDR3 is TGTGCCAGCTTTGGGTCCTACAATGAGCAGTTCTTC. This translates into CASFGSYNEQFF.

This clonotype was picked up many times. The chain links TRBV7-2 to TRBJ2-5; the D gene is possibly TRBD1 (5 bases). The V gene's germline CDR1 is SGHTA and CDR2 FQGNSA. V was trimmed by 4 bases and J by 5 bases, leaving 11 bases between them. The CDR3 extends over 13 amino acids. CDR3 sequence (DNA): TGTGCCAGCAGCTCGCTGGGGCTGGAGACCCAGTACTTC. Amino acid sequence: CASSSLGLETQYF. Based on the CDR3 plus reference TRBV7-2 and TRBJ2-5, the full variable domain is GAGVSQSPSNKVTEKGKDVELRCDPISGHTALYWYRQSLGQGLEFLIYFQGNSAPDKSGLPSDRFSAERTGGSVSTLTIQRTQQEDSAVYLCASSSLGLETQYFGPGTRLLVL.

This clonotype was counted at least ten times. The chain carries TRBV20-1 and TRBJ2-5; D may be TRBD1 or TRBD2 (5 bases each). From germline, CDR1 is DFQATT and CDR2 SNEGSKA (reference sequence). CDR3 length: 14 residues. The V and J ends lost 6 bases and 5 bases respectively, with 19 bases between them. This chain's CDR3 is CSAPRQRGEETQYF. CDR3 nucleotides: TGCAGTGCCCCACGTCAGAGGGGTGAGGAGACCCAGTACTTC.

This rearrangement joins TRBV3-1 to TRBJ2-7; TRBD1 matches at 9 bases. The V gene end was trimmed by 11 bases and the J gene end by 5 bases; junction bases not matched to a gene: 16. CDR3 length: 15 residues. Germline CDR1 is LGHDT and CDR2 is YNNKEL (reference sequence). The DNA of the CDR3 is TGTGCCTGCTGCCACGGGACAGGGATAATCGACGAGCAGTACTTC. Amino acid sequence: CACCHGTGIIDEQYF.

This clonotype appeared a few times. The V gene is TRBV27, the J gene TRBJ2-1; D is unclear. The CDR3 is 15 amino acids. V gave up 7 bases and J gave up 0 bases, with 13 bases separating them. Germline V gene data show CDR1 as MNHEY and CDR2 as SMNVEV (reference sequence). The CDR3 here is CASTIGVSSYNEQFF. The CDR3 nucleotides are TGTGCCAGCACCATTGGGGTGAGCTCCTACAATGAGCAGTTCTTC.

This clonotype was found many times. V and J are TRBV5-4 and TRBJ1-1; D possibly corresponds to TRBD1 (6 bases). V was cut by 1 base and J by 4 bases, with 11 bases left in between. The CDR3 covers 14 residues. Germline CDR1 SGHNT, CDR2 YYREEE (reference sequence). CDR3 in amino acids: CASSLLGAGTEAFF. The CDR3 nucleotides are TGTGCCAGCAGCTTGTTGGGGGCGGGCACTGAAGCTTTCTTT.

This clonotype was counted between two and nine times. The V call is TRBV19, the J call TRBJ2-7; possibly TRBD1 for D (6 bases). V was cut by 6 bases and J by 2 bases, with 11 bases left in between. Germline CDR1 LNHDA, CDR2 SQIVND (reference sequence). The CDR3 has 13 amino acids. The CDR3 region is CASRTEGAYEQYF. In nucleotides, the CDR3 is TGTGCCAGTAGGACAGAGGGGGCCTACGAGCAGTACTTC.

The CDR3 DNA reads as TGTGCCAGTAGTGTGAGCGGGGTGGTGAATGAGCAGTTCTTC. Translation gives CASSVSGVVNEQFF. J is TRBJ2-1 and V is TRBV19, with 7 bases fitting TRBD2. CDR1 is LNHDA, CDR2 SQIVND, per germline (reference sequence). V gave up 5 bases and J gave up 7 bases; unmatched junction bases: 8. CDR3 size: 14 residues.

The chain combines TRBV7-9 with TRBJ2-3, with D unclear. Trimming pared 5 bases from V and 5 bases from J, leaving 11 bases between. This CDR3 region has 13 residues. Germline CDR1 and CDR2: SEHNR and FQNEAQ (reference sequence). CDR3 bases: TGTGCCAGCAGCCCGACCAACGAAGATACGCAGTATTTT. Protein product: CASSPTNEDTQYF.

In this sample, this clonotype turned up a few times. The chain joins TRBV7-9 to TRBJ2-5; 9 bases match TRBD1. With V trimmed by 4 bases and J by 2 bases, 8 bases remained unmatched. The germline CDR1 and CDR2 sequences are SEHNR and FQNEAQ (reference sequence). This CDR3 is built from 16 residues. The CDR3 loop is CASSSGTGLLQETQYF. The CDR3 DNA reads TGTGCCAGCAGCTCCGGGACAGGGCTTTTGCAAGAGACCCAGTACTTC.